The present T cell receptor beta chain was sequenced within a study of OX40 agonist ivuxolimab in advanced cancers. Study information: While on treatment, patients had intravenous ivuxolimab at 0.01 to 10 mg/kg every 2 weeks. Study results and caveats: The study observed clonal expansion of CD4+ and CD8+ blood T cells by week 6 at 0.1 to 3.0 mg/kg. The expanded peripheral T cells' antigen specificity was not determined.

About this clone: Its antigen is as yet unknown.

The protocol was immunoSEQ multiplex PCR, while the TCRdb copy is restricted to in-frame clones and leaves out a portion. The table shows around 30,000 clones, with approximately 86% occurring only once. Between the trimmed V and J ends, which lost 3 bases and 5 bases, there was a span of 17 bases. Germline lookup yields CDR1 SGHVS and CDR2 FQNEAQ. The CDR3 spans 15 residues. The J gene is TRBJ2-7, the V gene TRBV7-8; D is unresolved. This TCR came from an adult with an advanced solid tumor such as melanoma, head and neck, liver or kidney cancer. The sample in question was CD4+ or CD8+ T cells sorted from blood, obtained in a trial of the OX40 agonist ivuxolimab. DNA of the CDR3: TGTGCCAGCAGCTTCCACGATGATTCGGCCGACGAGCAGTACTTC. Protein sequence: CASSFHDDSADEQYF.